One sample yielded the 24 T cell receptor beta chains listed below, sequenced in a study of T cell responses to AZD1222 COVID-19 vaccine. The table came from immunoSEQ multiplex PCR; TCRdb's copy has only in-frame clones and leaves some out. The table shows roughly 170,000 clones, with 70% to 90% occurring only once. The material sequenced was peripheral blood, taken on day 0 of AZD1222 vaccination. These receptors all come from an adult in good health.

The chain joins TRBV9 to TRBJ1-2; D remains unclear. The CDR3 contains 16 residues. The germline CDR1 and CDR2 sequences are SGDLS and YYNGEE. Trimming took 0 bases from V and 4 from J, leaving 16 bases between them. CDR3 nucleotides: TGTGCCAGCAGCGTAGATGAGTGGGTCGGTAGCTATGGCTACACCTTC. Translating it yields CASSVDEWVGSYGYTF. Supplemented by reference TRBV9 and TRBJ1-2, the full variable domain reads DSGVTQTPKHLITATGQRVTLRCSPRSGDLSVYWYQQSLDQGLQFLIQYYNGEERAKGNILERFSAQQFPDLHSELNLSSLELGDSALYFCASSVDEWVGSYGYTFGSGTRLTVV.

V is TRBV19 and J is TRBJ1-5, with 8 bases lining up with TRBD1. The V and J ends lost 4 bases and 6 bases, in that order; junction bases with no gene match: 5. Germline V gives CDR1 LNHDA, CDR2 SQIVND (reference sequence). The CDR3 runs 14 residues. For the CDR3, the DNA is TGTGCCAGTAGTACTGGACAGGGAGGTCAGCCCCAGCATTTT. It codes for CASSTGQGGQPQHF.

The V and J genes are TRBV29-1 and TRBJ1-1; D unclear. Deletions cut 5 bases from V and 1 base from J, with 17 bases between. This CDR3 is built from 15 residues. CDR1 is SQVTM and CDR2 is ANQGSEA in the germline V gene. The CDR3 nucleotides read TGCAGCGTTTTAAAATTGGCGCAGTCGAACACTGAAGCTTTCTTT. This encodes CSVLKLAQSNTEAFF.

This clone was observed a single time. V is TRBV7-2 and J is TRBJ2-1; 7 nucleotides align to TRBD2. The V gene's germline CDR1 is SGHTA and CDR2 FQGNSA. Trimming took 0 bases from V and 2 from J; bases not matched to a gene: 1. The CDR3 extends over 15 amino acids. CDR3 coding DNA: TGTGCCAGCAGCTTAGCGGGAGGGCCCTACAATGAGCAGTTCTTC. This encodes CASSLAGGPYNEQFF.

The chain couples TRBV6-5 to TRBJ1-1, with a tentative D call TRBD1 (6 bases). Trimming removed 6 bases at V and 4 bases at J, with 18 bases between. Germline CDR1 is MNHEY and CDR2 is SVGAGI. CDR3 length equals 15 residues. The CDR3 sequence is CASSPLKGVSTEAFF. The CDR3, as DNA: TGTGCCAGCAGCCCCCTGAAGGGGGTAAGCACTGAAGCTTTCTTT.

The V and J genes are TRBV6-1 and TRBJ1-1; weak D call: TRBD1 (5 bases). Per the germline V gene, CDR1 is MNHNS and CDR2 is SASEGT. The V and J ends lost 2 bases and 4 bases respectively, with 14 bases between them. The CDR3 covers 15 residues. CDR3 DNA: TGTGCCAGCAGTGAACTTCGGGGGTGGCTCACTGAAGCTTTCTTT. Translated: CASSELRGWLTEAFF.

This chain uses TRBV24-1 with TRBJ2-5; D tentatively reads TRBD1 or TRBD2 (6 bases each). Trimming removed 1 base at V and 4 bases at J, with 12 bases between. CDR1 is KGHDR and CDR2 is SFDVKD in the germline V gene. The CDR3 contains 15 residues. In nucleotides, the CDR3 is TGTGCCACCAGTGATTTTGTACAGGGAGGAGAGACCCAGTACTTC. Translated: CATSDFVQGGETQYF.

This clone has a single count. The chain is built from TRBV28 and TRBJ1-6; D gene ambiguous. Germline CDR1 reads MDHEN; CDR2 reads SYDVKM. Trimming removed 6 bases at V and 7 bases at J, with 10 bases between. The CDR3 is 13 amino acids. CDR3 sequence reads: CASRKDLNSPLHF. In nucleotides, the CDR3 is TGTGCCAGCAGAAAGGACCTGAATTCACCCCTCCACTTT.

The genes are TRBV18 and TRBJ1-5, with 8 bases matching TRBD1. CDR3 length: 15 amino acids. Germline loops: CDR1 KGHSH, CDR2 LQKENI. V gave up 0 bases and J gave up 5 bases; unmatched junction bases: 3. CDR3 region: CASSPPGTGDQPQHF. The CDR3 DNA sequence: TGTGCCAGCTCACCACCGGGGACAGGCGATCAGCCCCAGCATTTT.

The chain joins TRBV11-2 to TRBJ1-5; D unclear. Trimming took off 5 bases at V and 7 bases at J, with 15 bases between the two ends. The CDR3 runs to 14 residues. The germline gives CDR1 SGHAT, CDR2 FQNNGV. This CDR3 reads CASSVFRRNQPQHF. Written as DNA, the CDR3 is TGTGCCAGCAGCGTATTTAGGCGTAACCAGCCCCAGCATTTT.

The chain combines TRBV28 with TRBJ2-7; D may match TRBD1 or TRBD2 (5 bases each). V shed 5 bases and J shed 1 base, with 15 bases lying between them. The CDR3 sequence is 15 residues long. The germline V gene encodes CDR1 MDHEN and CDR2 SYDVKM. This chain's CDR3 is CASSPPGRTSYEQYF. The CDR3 DNA sequence: TGTGCCAGCAGTCCCCCGGGACGGACGTCCTACGAGCAGTACTTC. Drawing the rest from reference TRBV28 and TRBJ2-7, the complete variable domain is DVKVTQSSRYLVKRTGEKVFLECVQDMDHENMFWYRQDPGLGLRLIYFSYDVKMKEKGDIPEGYSVSREKKERFSLILESASTNQTSMYLCASSPPGRTSYEQYFGPGTRLTVT.

The rearrangement uses TRBV7-9 and TRBJ2-1; 7 bases line up with TRBD1. The CDR3 loop spans 14 amino acids. V lost 7 bases to trimming and J lost 6 bases; unmatched junction nucleotides: 9. From germline, CDR1 is SEHNR and CDR2 FQNEAQ (reference sequence). CDR3 in DNA: TGTGCCAGCACCCTTCCGGGACAGAGCAATGAGCAGTTCTTC. This codes for CASTLPGQSNEQFF. The full variable domain, completed using reference TRBV7-9 and TRBJ2-1, is DTGVSQNPRHKITKRGQNVTFRCDPISEHNRLYWYRQTLGQGPEFLTYFQNEAQLEKSRLLSDRFSAERPKGSFSTLEIQRTEQGDSAMYLCASTLPGQSNEQFFGPGTRLTVL.

The J gene is TRBJ2-7, the V gene TRBV12-3 or TRBV12-4; no reliable D call. Trimming took 7 bases from V and 6 from J, leaving 16 bases between them. This CDR3 has 13 amino acids. CDR3 sequence reads: CASTHLRGREQYF. In DNA, the CDR3 is TGTGCCAGCACCCACCTTCGCGGACGCGAGCAGTACTTC.

Written as DNA, the CDR3 is TGTGCCAGCAGTTTGAGGGACAGGGTCAATCAGCCCCAGCATTTT. Translation: CASSLRDRVNQPQHF. The gene calls are TRBV28 and TRBJ1-5, with 9 positions matching TRBD1. Germline trimming cut 3 bases from V and 3 bases from J; bases unmatched to any gene: 3. Germline CDR1 MDHEN, CDR2 SYDVKM. The length of the CDR3 is 15 residues. Full variable domain (rest looked up from reference TRBV28 and TRBJ1-5): DVKVTQSSRYLVKRTGEKVFLECVQDMDHENMFWYRQDPGLGLRLIYFSYDVKMKEKGDIPEGYSVSREKKERFSLILESASTNQTSMYLCASSLRDRVNQPQHFGDGTRLSIL.

The chain is built from TRBV5-1 and TRBJ2-7; no clear D. Germline values: CDR1 SGHRS, CDR2 YFSETQ. The V end lost 0 bases, the J end lost 2 bases, and 6 bases lay between the germline ends. The CDR3 is 13 residues long. The CDR3 loop is CASSLDTPYEQYF. The CDR3 nucleotides read TGCGCCAGCAGCTTGGACACTCCCTACGAGCAGTACTTC.

This clone was seen only once. The CDR3 sequence: CASSQDLTPNQPQHF. The DNA for the CDR3 is TGTGCCAGCAGCCAAGATCTGACGCCCAATCAGCCCCAGCATTTT. The chain recombines TRBV3-1 (or the pseudogene TRBV3-2) with TRBJ1-5; D gene ambiguous. The germline V and J ends were trimmed by 0 bases and 3 bases, with 9 bases remaining between them. Germline values: CDR1 LGHDT, CDR2 YNNKEL (reference sequence). CDR3 length equals 15 residues.

The gene calls are TRBV4-1 and TRBJ2-1, with 7 positions matching TRBD2. The V segment lost 2 bases and the J segment 9 bases; nucleotides outside the gene matches: 7. This CDR3 contains 14 residues. Germline V gene lookup returns CDR1 MGHRA and CDR2 YSYEKL. CDR3 region: CASSQPGGRSEQFF. CDR3 nucleotide sequence: TGCGCCAGCAGCCAACCGGGAGGAAGGAGTGAGCAGTTCTTC.

The chain links TRBV23-1 to TRBJ2-7, with no clear D. TRBV23-1 falls under the ORF class, with uncertain function. With 4 bases removed from V and 4 bases from J, the gap between germline ends came to 20 bases. The CDR3 runs to 16 residues. In DNA form, the CDR3 reads TGCGCCAGCAGTCGAACCCTGCGTGCCAGTGCGTACGAGCAGTACTTC. Its protein product is CASSRTLRASAYEQYF.

V is TRBV4-3 and J is TRBJ1-5, with D unresolved. With 0 bases removed from V and 5 bases from J, the gap between germline ends came to 8 bases. Germline CDR1 and CDR2: LGHNA and YSLEER. The CDR3 spans 14 residues. CDR3 loop: CASSQDPRDQPQHF. The CDR3 bases are TGCGCCAGCAGCCAAGATCCCCGCGATCAGCCCCAGCATTTT.

The chain links TRBV7-2 to TRBJ2-7, with 12 bases identical to TRBD2. CDR3 length: 15 amino acids. Germline lookup yields CDR1 SGHTA and CDR2 FQGNSA. J gave up 6 bases and V 5 bases, and 8 bases lay outside the gene matches. The CDR3 coding sequence is TGTGCCAGCAGCCAAACTAGCGGGGGGCTCGGCGAGCAGTACTTC. Translated: CASSQTSGGLGEQYF.

The rearrangement joins TRBV5-1 to TRBJ1-6, with D unclear. Germline-derived CDR1 and CDR2 are SGHRS and YFSETQ. The CDR3 is 13 amino acids. V was shortened by 7 bases and J by 3 bases, with 8 bases between the two germline ends. CDR3 coding DNA: TGCGCCAGCTCAGAGTTCTATAATTCACCCCTCCACTTT. It translates to CASSEFYNSPLHF.

This clone has only one observation. J is TRBJ2-1 and V is TRBV11-2; possibly TRBD1 or TRBD2 for D (5 bases each). Germline lookup yields CDR1 SGHAT and CDR2 FQNNGV. Trimming removed 0 bases from V and 0 bases from J, with 12 bases in between. The CDR3 loop spans 17 amino acids. CDR3 coding DNA: TGTGCCAGCAGCTTAGACCGGGGCCCTCGCTCCTACAATGAGCAGTTCTTC. Its translation: CASSLDRGPRSYNEQFF.

The chain has TRBV5-1 and TRBJ2-5, with TRBD2 matching 11 bases. The CDR3 loop spans 15 amino acids. The V gene's germline CDR1 is SGHRS and CDR2 YFSETQ. Trimming took 0 bases from V and 4 from J; bases not matched to a gene: 2. CDR3 sequence reads: CASSLALAGGETQYF. The CDR3 DNA reads TGCGCCAGCAGCTTGGCTCTAGCGGGAGGAGAGACCCAGTACTTC.

This clone was observed once. The rearrangement links TRBV10-3 to TRBJ1-5, with a weak D call TRBD1 (5 bases). Trimming cost V 5 bases and J 9 bases, with 20 bases left between them. Germline assignment: CDR1 ENHRY and CDR2 SYGVKD. This CDR3 comprises 15 residues. The chain's CDR3 is CAISPGTPEVWPQHF. CDR3 sequence (DNA): TGTGCCATCAGTCCCGGGACCCCGGAGGTTTGGCCCCAGCATTTT.